This passage covers 18 T cell receptor beta chains from one sample sequenced in a study of blood T cell repertoires in COVID-19. Sequencing used immunoSEQ multiplex PCR; TCRdb keeps in-frame clones, though not all of them. The top ten hold about 15% of the sample, which has approximately 69,000 clones, roughly 79% seen once. Sequencing was carried out using peripheral blood. These receptors were collected from a man aged 60 to 75 with acute or convalescent COVID-19.

This clone was seen only a few times. The genes are TRBV4-3 and TRBJ1-4; no definite D call. Germline CDR1 is LGHNA and CDR2 is YSLEER. The CDR3 spans 16 residues. Deletions cut 0 bases from V and 4 bases from J, with 12 bases between. The CDR3 DNA reads as TGCGCCAGCAGCCAAGAAGGCGGAAAATTTAATGAAAAACTGTTTTTT. This gives the protein CASSQEGGKFNEKLFF.

This chain uses TRBV30 with TRBJ1-1; TRBD1 aligns across 7 bases. With V trimmed by 8 bases and J by 4 bases, 4 bases remained unmatched. This CDR3 has 11 amino acids. Germline V gene sequence: CDR1 GTSNPN, CDR2 SVGIG (reference sequence). This CDR3 reads CASDRATEAFF. CDR3 in DNA: TGTGCCAGCGACAGGGCCACTGAAGCTTTCTTT.

This sequence joins TRBV7-2 and TRBJ2-3, with 9 bases aligning to TRBD2. This CDR3 region has 18 residues. V trimming: 3 bases; J trimming: 5 bases; junction bases outside the gene matches: 15. CDR1 and CDR2 from the germline V gene are SGHTA and FQGNSA. For the CDR3, the DNA is TGTGCCAGCAGCTTGGGGCCACTTGGAGCGGGGGGACAAGATACGCAGTATTTT. Its protein product is CASSLGPLGAGGQDTQYF.

The rearrangement uses TRBV5-1 and TRBJ2-1; D is unclear. V was clipped by 4 bases and J by 5 bases, with 13 bases between them. Germline V CDR1 and CDR2: SGHRS, YFSETQ. The CDR3 has 14 amino acids. The CDR3 spells CASSGLVTHNEQFF. The DNA of the CDR3 is TGCGCCAGCAGCGGTCTAGTTACCCACAATGAGCAGTTCTTC.

The rearrangement links TRBV7-3 to TRBJ2-5; 11 nucleotides match TRBD2. The V gene end was trimmed by 0 bases and the J gene end by 0 bases; junction bases not matched to a gene: 3. Germline values: CDR1 SGHTA, CDR2 FQGTGA. CDR3 size: 17 residues. The CDR3 is CASSLTASGGNQETQYF. The CDR3 DNA follows: TGTGCCAGCAGCTTAACGGCTAGCGGGGGGAACCAAGAGACCCAGTACTTC.

The chain has TRBV9 and TRBJ1-4, with D perhaps matching TRBD1 (6 bases). The CDR3 length is 15 residues. Germline values: CDR1 SGDLS, CDR2 YYNGEE. V lost 0 bases to trimming and J lost 8 bases, with 14 bases between them. The CDR3 region has the DNA TGTGCCAGCAGCGTAGGAACAGGGCTTGAGGAAAAACTGTTTTTT. It yields the protein CASSVGTGLEEKLFF.

This chain connects TRBV25-1 to TRBJ1-6; weak D call: TRBD1 (5 bases). V shed 6 bases and J shed 4 bases, with 10 bases lying between them. Germline V lookup: CDR1 MGHDK, CDR2 SYGVNS. CDR3 length equals 14 residues. As DNA, the CDR3 is TGTGCCAGCAGCCAGGGCCTTTATAATTCACCCCTCCACTTT. It yields the protein CASSQGLYNSPLHF.

The DNA of the CDR3 is TGTGCCAGCAGCCAAGATCAGAGGAGGCAGTACTTC. Amino acid sequence: CASSQDQRRQYF. The chain links TRBV3-1 (or the pseudogene TRBV3-2) to TRBJ2-7; D is unclear. Germline CDR1 reads LGHDT; CDR2 reads YNNKEL (reference sequence). This CDR3 spans 12 amino acids. Trimming cost V 0 bases and J 9 bases, with 9 bases left between them.

This sequence joins TRBV11-3 and TRBJ2-2, with D possibly being TRBD2 (6 bases). Between the trimmed V and J ends, which lost 5 bases and 4 bases, there was a span of 14 bases. The CDR3 consists of 15 residues. Germline V gene data show CDR1 as SGHNT and CDR2 as YENEEA. The CDR3 is CASSLRGDATGELFF. The CDR3 DNA reads as TGTGCCAGCAGCCTCCGCGGGGACGCCACCGGGGAGCTGTTTTTT.

The chain is built from TRBV5-1 and TRBJ2-3; D is perhaps TRBD2 (5 bases). The V and J ends lost 5 bases and 3 bases respectively, with 13 bases between them. CDR1 is SGHRS and CDR2 is YFSETQ in the germline V gene. This CDR3 comprises 14 residues. The CDR3 spells CASSTEGETDTQYF. The CDR3 nucleotides read TGCGCCAGCAGTACCGAGGGCGAAACAGATACGCAGTATTTT.

The chain carries TRBV19 and TRBJ2-6; D is unresolved. CDR3 length: 15 amino acids. Trimming pared 3 bases from V and 2 bases from J, leaving 8 bases between. The V gene's germline CDR1 is LNHDA and CDR2 SQIVND (reference sequence). CDR3 nucleotide sequence: TGTGCCAGTAGTATTAGCCCGACTGGGGCCAACGTCCTGACTTTC. Amino acid sequence: CASSISPTGANVLTF.

The chain is built from TRBV7-2 and TRBJ1-5; no clear D gene. Trimming pared 4 bases from V and 3 bases from J, leaving 16 bases between. CDR3 length: 16 amino acids. Germline V gene sequence: CDR1 SGHTA, CDR2 FQGNSA. CDR3 nucleotides: TGTGCCAGCAGCTCCCCCCGTAGAGGTTTCAATCAGCCCCAGCATTTT. It encodes CASSSPRRGFNQPQHF.

V usage is TRBV18 and J usage is TRBJ2-7; the match to TRBD1 covers 8 bases. This CDR3 spans 15 amino acids. CDR1 is KGHSH, CDR2 LQKENI, per germline. Germline trimming cut 0 bases from V and 2 bases from J; bases unmatched to any gene: 3. The CDR3 loop reads CASSPPSTGAYEQYF. CDR3 coding DNA: TGTGCCAGCTCACCACCGTCGACAGGGGCCTACGAGCAGTACTTC. Using reference TRBV18 and TRBJ2-7 for the parts outside the CDR3, the full variable domain is NAGVMQNPRHLVRRRGQEARLRCSPMKGHSHVYWYRQLPEEGLKFMVYLQKENIIDESGMPKERFSAEFPKEGPSILRIQQVVRGDSAAYFCASSPPSTGAYEQYFGPGTRLTVT.

The sample holds a few counts of this clone. The V call is TRBV7-3, the J call TRBJ1-2, with 8 positions matching TRBD1. Germline lookup yields CDR1 SGHTA and CDR2 FQGTGA. The CDR3 runs to 15 residues. V lost 5 bases to trimming and J lost 5 bases; unmatched junction nucleotides: 10. CDR3 amino acids: CASSPTGTGVYGYTF. DNA of the CDR3: TGTGCCAGCAGCCCAACCGGGACAGGCGTTTATGGCTACACCTTC.

CDR3 protein: CASSLSAGHTDTQYF. CDR3 coding DNA: TGCGCCAGCAGCTTGTCGGCGGGTCACACAGATACGCAGTATTTT. The V and J genes are TRBV5-1 and TRBJ2-3; D might be TRBD2 (5 bases). Germline V gene sequence: CDR1 SGHRS, CDR2 YFSETQ. The CDR3 is made up of 15 amino acids. V lost 1 base, J lost 2 bases, and 11 bases lay in between. Drawing the rest from reference TRBV5-1 and TRBJ2-3, the complete variable domain is KAGVTQTPRYLIKTRGQQVTLSCSPISGHRSVSWYQQTPGQGLQFLFEYFSETQRNKGNFPGRFSGRQFSNSRSEMNVSTLELGDSALYLCASSLSAGHTDTQYFGPGTRLTVL.

The chain carries TRBV7-8 and TRBJ1-4; maybe TRBD1 (6 bases). CDR3 length: 15 residues. The ends were cut back, 4 bases at V and 8 bases at J, with 17 bases in the middle. Looked up from germline, CDR1 is SGHVS and CDR2 is FQNEAQ. The CDR3 DNA sequence: TGTGCCAGCAGCTCCATATCGACAGGTTCAGAAAAACTGTTTTTT. Translation gives CASSSISTGSEKLFF.

This rearrangement joins TRBV2 to TRBJ2-2, with D possibly being TRBD2 (5 bases). V was pared by 7 bases and J by 4 bases, with 19 bases between. Germline CDR1 and CDR2: SNHLY and FYNNEI. The CDR3 sequence is 16 residues long. CDR3 sequence reads: CASNKDGLRGTGELFF. The CDR3 bases are TGTGCCAGCAACAAGGACGGACTGCGTGGCACCGGGGAGCTGTTTTTT.

This CDR3 reads CASSPIEGHYNEQFF. CDR3 coding DNA: TGTGCCAGCTCACCAATCGAGGGACACTACAATGAGCAGTTCTTC. The chain couples TRBV18 to TRBJ2-1; possibly TRBD1 for D (6 bases). V lost 2 bases and J lost 3, with 11 bases in between. This CDR3 is built from 15 residues. CDR1 and CDR2 (germline): KGHSH, LQKENI.